The 30 T cell receptor beta chains presented below share a single source sample, sequenced in a study of response to subunit inactivated influenza vaccine. TCRdb redid the calling of the RT-PCR reads with MiXCR, one entry per CDR3 protein. This sample yields around 200,000 distinct CDR3 sequences, of which over 13% are seen a single time; 26% belongs to the top ten. Sequences were derived from CD8+ T cells sorted from PBMCs, sampled about 5 days after vaccination. All receptors come from a man aged 45-65 years who received an inactivated influenza vaccine.

This clonotype was detected a few times. This chain links TRBV25-1 with TRBJ2-5; the D gene is possibly TRBD1 (5 bases). The CDR3 spans 13 residues. Per the germline V gene, CDR1 is MGHDK and CDR2 is SYGVNS. V dropped 8 bases and J dropped 2 bases, with 12 bases sitting between them. CDR3 coding DNA: TGTGCCAGCGACATGGGGCCTCAAGAGACCCAGTACTTC. It codes for CASDMGPQETQYF.

This clonotype appeared a few times. The V gene is TRBV4-3, the J gene TRBJ2-7; 7 nucleotides agree with TRBD2. The CDR3 is 14 amino acids. Germline-derived CDR1 and CDR2 are LGHNA and YSLEER. The junction had 6 bases not matched to a gene; V was cut back by 4 bases and J by 3 bases. The CDR3 here is CASSLGLVGYEQYF. In DNA form, the CDR3 reads TGCGCCAGCAGCCTAGGACTAGTCGGCTACGAGCAGTACTTC.

This clonotype was detected a few times. The chain joins TRBV4-3 to TRBJ2-7; D gene ambiguous. In germline, CDR1 is LGHNA, CDR2 YSLEER. V was shortened by 0 bases and J by 3 bases, with 6 bases between the two germline ends. The CDR3 totals 13 residues. CDR3 DNA: TGCGCCAGCAGCCAAGACGAGAACTACGAGCAGTACTTC. Translating gives CASSQDENYEQYF.

This clonotype showed up just a few times. V gene TRBV28 combines with J gene TRBJ2-7; 10 nucleotides align to TRBD2. The CDR3 is made up of 14 amino acids. Germline V gene data show CDR1 as MDHEN and CDR2 as SYDVKM. Trimming removed 6 bases from V and 4 bases from J; junction bases left unmatched: 6. The CDR3 loop is CASSRLAGVYEQYF. CDR3 coding DNA: TGTGCCAGCAGCAGACTAGCGGGTGTGTACGAGCAGTACTTC.

The chain is built from TRBV19 and TRBJ1-1; no definite D call. The germline V gene has CDR1 LNHDA and CDR2 SQIVND (reference sequence). The CDR3 is 14 amino acids. The V end lost 1 base, the J end lost 1 base, and 7 bases lay between the germline ends. This CDR3 is CASSIVVGNTEAFF. CDR3 DNA sequence: TGTGCCAGTAGTATAGTTGTAGGGAACACTGAAGCTTTCTTT.

This clonotype was seen repeatedly, ten times or more. One junction end does not reproduce the germline sequence, and a read error may be involved. This chain connects TRBV20-1 to TRBJ2-1; D uncertain. CDR3 length: 13 amino acids. Looked up from germline, CDR1 is DFQATT and CDR2 is SNEGSKA (reference sequence). CDR3 DNA sequence: TGCAGTGGGGCCGGGCCCCAGCGCAATCAGCAGTTCTTC. This encodes CSGAGPQRNQQFF.

This clonotype was found a few times. This chain joins TRBV9 and TRBJ2-1; 9 nucleotides agree with TRBD1. The CDR3 has 14 residues. The V and J ends lost 4 bases and 5 bases, in that order; junction bases with no gene match: 4. CDR1 SGDLS and CDR2 YYNGEE come from the germline V gene. The CDR3 nucleotides read TGTGCCAGCAGCCAAAACAGGGGGCACAATGAGCAGTTCTTC. Translating gives CASSQNRGHNEQFF.

CDR3 residues: CASGRTSGYNEQFF. The CDR3 DNA sequence: TGTGCCAGCGGCCGGACTAGCGGTTACAATGAGCAGTTCTTC. This chain uses TRBV6-2 or TRBV6-3 with TRBJ2-1, with 10 bases aligning to TRBD2. The CDR3 covers 14 residues. Losses at the gene ends were 8 bases for V and 4 bases for J; bases not matched to a gene: 5. The V gene's germline CDR1 is MNHEY and CDR2 SVGEGT.

This clonotype was detected many times. In nucleotides, the CDR3 is TGTGCCAGCAGGCCAAGGGAGGGCCAGCCCCAGCATTTT. It specifies CASRPREGQPQHF. The chain links TRBV12-3 or TRBV12-4 to TRBJ1-5; D gene unclear. The ends were cut back, 6 bases at V and 7 bases at J, with 13 bases in the middle. The CDR3 consists of 13 residues.

In this sample, this clonotype turned up a few times. The rearrangement joins TRBV11-1 to TRBJ2-1; 8 bases are a match to TRBD2. V gave up 4 bases and J gave up 4 bases; unmatched junction bases: 15. The length of the CDR3 is 18 residues. Germline V gene data show CDR1 as SGHAT and CDR2 as FQDESV (reference sequence). The CDR3 spells CASSSSQLQRGQYNEQFF. The CDR3 bases are TGTGCCAGCAGCTCAAGCCAGCTCCAGCGGGGGCAATACAATGAGCAGTTCTTC.

This clonotype was seen more than once but under ten times. J is TRBJ2-7 and V is TRBV7-9; 7 bases fit TRBD2. V lost 6 bases and J lost 6; bases outside the gene matches: 14. Germline V CDR1 and CDR2: SEHNR, FQNEAQ (reference sequence). The CDR3 is 15 residues long. The CDR3 nucleotides read TGTGCCAGCAGGTACTCCGCCGGGCGCGGGGGCGAGCAGTACTTC. This codes for CASRYSAGRGGEQYF.

This clonotype was recorded a few times. The CDR3 nucleotides are TGCGCCAGCAGCGCAGGGCTCCTTTCCTACGAGCAGTACTTC. Protein product: CASSAGLLSYEQYF. The V gene is TRBV4-3, the J gene TRBJ2-7, with a possible D match to TRBD1 (5 bases). CDR3 length equals 14 residues. Germline assignment: CDR1 LGHNA and CDR2 YSLEER. V lost 5 bases and J 1 base, leaving 12 bases between the germline ends.

This clonotype has a handful of counts. V is TRBV3-1 and J is TRBJ2-5; the D gene is possibly TRBD2 (6 bases). This CDR3 has 15 amino acids. Trimming removed 0 bases from V and 3 bases from J, with 11 bases in between. CDR1 is LGHDT, CDR2 YNNKEL, per germline (reference sequence). CDR3 in amino acids: CASSQELWGEETQYF. In nucleotides, the CDR3 is TGTGCCAGCAGCCAAGAATTGTGGGGGGAAGAGACCCAGTACTTC.

The V call is TRBV11-2, the J call TRBJ2-1; perhaps TRBD1 as D (5 bases). V was clipped by 2 bases and J by 7 bases, with 15 bases between them. CDR3 length: 15 amino acids. Germline CDR1 reads SGHAT; CDR2 reads FQNNGV. CDR3 bases: TGTGCCAGCAGCTTAAAGGCAGGGTGGGGTAATGAGCAGTTCTTC. This gives the protein CASSLKAGWGNEQFF.

The V call is TRBV6-2 or TRBV6-3, the J call TRBJ1-2; possibly TRBD1 for D (5 bases). The CDR3 consists of 14 residues. V dropped 5 bases and J dropped 2 bases, with 12 bases sitting between them. Per germline, CDR1 MNHEY and CDR2 SVGEGT. CDR3 region: CASSGTPVNYGYTF. The CDR3 DNA reads as TGTGCCAGCAGTGGGACCCCTGTAAACTATGGCTACACCTTC.

This clonotype came up a few times. This chain uses TRBV15 with TRBJ1-4; D remains unclear. Germline V gives CDR1 LNHNV, CDR2 YYDKDF (reference sequence). CDR3 length: 14 residues. The V end lost 4 bases, the J end lost 0 bases, and 6 bases lay between the germline ends. The CDR3 bases are TGTGCCACCAGCACCCGTGCAACTAATGAAAAACTGTTTTTT. The encoded protein is CATSTRATNEKLFF.

The chain carries TRBV19 and TRBJ2-3; 7 nucleotides match TRBD2. The CDR3 covers 14 residues. V lost 5 bases and J lost 2; bases outside the gene matches: 4. The V gene's germline CDR1 is LNHDA and CDR2 SQIVND (reference sequence). CDR3 region: CASSGGSDTDTQYF. The CDR3 region has the DNA TGTGCCAGTAGTGGCGGGAGCGACACAGATACGCAGTATTTT.

This sequence joins TRBV6-5 and TRBJ1-4, with TRBD1 as a possible D gene (6 bases). In germline, CDR1 is MNHEY, CDR2 SVGAGI. V was clipped by 2 bases and J by 8 bases, with 15 bases between them. The CDR3 runs 15 residues. The CDR3 DNA sequence: TGTGCCAGCAGTTACACTTCGGGGGCCGCGGAAAAACTGTTTTTT. Protein: CASSYTSGAAEKLFF.

At least ten counts were recorded for this clonotype. The chain couples TRBV28 to TRBJ2-6; D remains unclear. Germline CDR1 MDHEN, CDR2 SYDVKM. The CDR3 runs to 17 residues. Between the trimmed V and J ends, which lost 5 bases and 0 bases, there was a span of 14 bases. The CDR3 DNA follows: TGTGCCAGCAGTCAGGACGCGGATTTCTCTGGGGCCAACGTCCTGACTTTC. Translating it yields CASSQDADFSGANVLTF.

The chain carries TRBV14 and TRBJ2-7; D call uncertain. The germline V gene has CDR1 SGHDN and CDR2 FVKESK. V was trimmed by 2 bases and J by 2 bases, leaving 4 bases between them. This CDR3 has 12 amino acids. CDR3 bases: TGTGCCAGCAGCCAATCGCCCTACGAGCAGTACTTC. Translation gives CASSQSPYEQYF.

The rearrangement uses TRBV20-1 and TRBJ2-2; TRBD1 aligns across 8 bases. This CDR3 is 16 amino acids long. CDR1 is DFQATT and CDR2 is SNEGSKA in the germline V gene (reference sequence). Losses at the gene ends were 3 bases for V and 3 bases for J; bases not matched to a gene: 9. This CDR3 reads CSARGTTGEDTGELFF. The CDR3 DNA follows: TGCAGTGCTAGGGGGACGACAGGGGAAGACACCGGGGAGCTGTTTTTT.

This chain links TRBV28 with TRBJ2-1, with 11 bases identical to TRBD2. Germline-derived CDR1 and CDR2 are MDHEN and SYDVKM. CDR3 length: 19 amino acids. V trimming: 2 bases; J trimming: 0 bases; junction bases outside the gene matches: 9. CDR3 protein: CASSLRVLAGGSSYNEQFF. In DNA, the CDR3 is TGTGCCAGCAGTTTACGGGTGCTAGCGGGAGGCAGCTCCTACAATGAGCAGTTCTTC.

This clonotype was seen at least ten times. The chain is built from TRBV7-9 and TRBJ1-3; no definite D call. CDR3 length equals 15 residues. V was trimmed by 6 bases and J by 2 bases, leaving 14 bases between them. CDR1 and CDR2 (germline): SEHNR, FQNEAQ (reference sequence). Here the CDR3 reads CASSLAGGAGNTIYF. In nucleotides, the CDR3 is TGTGCCAGCAGTTTGGCAGGCGGGGCTGGAAACACCATATATTTT.

This chain joins TRBV6-2 or TRBV6-3 and TRBJ1-1; D gene unclear. From germline, CDR1 is MNHEY and CDR2 SVGEGT. Trimming took 6 bases from V and 11 from J, leaving 13 bases between them. The length of the CDR3 is 11 residues. The CDR3 region is CASSRDTSAFF. DNA of the CDR3: TGTGCCAGCAGCAGAGACACCTCGGCTTTCTTT.

The chain has TRBV5-1 and TRBJ2-7, with 8 bases lining up with TRBD2. The CDR3 has 16 amino acids. Germline V gene lookup returns CDR1 SGHRS and CDR2 YFSETQ. After removal of 4 bases from V and 1 base from J, the junction contained 10 bases not matched to a gene. The CDR3 nucleotides are TGCGCCAGCAGCGTTAGCGGGACCTTTCCATCCTACGAGCAGTACTTC. Protein: CASSVSGTFPSYEQYF.

The chain links TRBV12-3 or TRBV12-4 to TRBJ2-1, with D possibly being TRBD2 (6 bases). The V gene lost 7 bases and the J gene lost 8 bases, with 15 bases spanning the gap. This CDR3 has 13 amino acids. The CDR3 bases are TGTGCCAGCACCCGGGGGAGTTCGTATGAGCAGTTCTTC. Its translation is CASTRGSSYEQFF.

In this sample, this clonotype turned up many times. This chain links TRBV2 with TRBJ2-7, with 7 bases matching TRBD1. There are 14 residues in the CDR3. J was trimmed by 5 bases and V by 2 bases; bases with no gene match: 6. The V gene's germline CDR1 is SNHLY and CDR2 FYNNEI. CDR3 nucleotides: TGTGCCAGCAGTGAACGTACAGGGGACCACGAGCAGTACTTC. Translating gives CASSERTGDHEQYF.

This clonotype showed up just a few times. The chain couples TRBV24-1 to TRBJ2-1; D could derive from TRBD1 or TRBD2 (5 bases each). CDR1 is KGHDR and CDR2 is SFDVKD in the germline V gene. The CDR3 sequence is 17 residues long. Between the trimmed V and J ends, which lost 4 bases and 2 bases, there was a span of 17 bases. The CDR3 is CATSDPGTSPTYNEQFF. The CDR3 nucleotides are TGTGCCACCAGTGACCCGGGGACGTCCCCAACCTACAATGAGCAGTTCTTC.

V is TRBV20-1 and J is TRBJ2-1, with TRBD2 as a possible D gene (6 bases). Trimming shortened V by 0 bases and J by 1 base, and 13 bases separated the two germline ends. CDR1 and CDR2 (germline): DFQATT, SNEGSKA (reference sequence). The CDR3 sequence is 16 residues long. The DNA for the CDR3 is TGCAGTGCTAGAGATCCGGGGGTAGGGTCCTACAATGAGCAGTTCTTC. Protein sequence: CSARDPGVGSYNEQFF.

The rearrangement links TRBV7-9 to TRBJ1-1; 7 bases map to TRBD1. The CDR3 has 15 residues. From germline, CDR1 is SEHNR and CDR2 FQNEAQ (reference sequence). J lost 4 bases, V lost 4 bases, and 9 bases had no gene match. The DNA for the CDR3 is TGTGCCAGCAGCTCCCAGACAGGGTCCGGCACTGAAGCTTTCTTT. Its protein product is CASSSQTGSGTEAFF.